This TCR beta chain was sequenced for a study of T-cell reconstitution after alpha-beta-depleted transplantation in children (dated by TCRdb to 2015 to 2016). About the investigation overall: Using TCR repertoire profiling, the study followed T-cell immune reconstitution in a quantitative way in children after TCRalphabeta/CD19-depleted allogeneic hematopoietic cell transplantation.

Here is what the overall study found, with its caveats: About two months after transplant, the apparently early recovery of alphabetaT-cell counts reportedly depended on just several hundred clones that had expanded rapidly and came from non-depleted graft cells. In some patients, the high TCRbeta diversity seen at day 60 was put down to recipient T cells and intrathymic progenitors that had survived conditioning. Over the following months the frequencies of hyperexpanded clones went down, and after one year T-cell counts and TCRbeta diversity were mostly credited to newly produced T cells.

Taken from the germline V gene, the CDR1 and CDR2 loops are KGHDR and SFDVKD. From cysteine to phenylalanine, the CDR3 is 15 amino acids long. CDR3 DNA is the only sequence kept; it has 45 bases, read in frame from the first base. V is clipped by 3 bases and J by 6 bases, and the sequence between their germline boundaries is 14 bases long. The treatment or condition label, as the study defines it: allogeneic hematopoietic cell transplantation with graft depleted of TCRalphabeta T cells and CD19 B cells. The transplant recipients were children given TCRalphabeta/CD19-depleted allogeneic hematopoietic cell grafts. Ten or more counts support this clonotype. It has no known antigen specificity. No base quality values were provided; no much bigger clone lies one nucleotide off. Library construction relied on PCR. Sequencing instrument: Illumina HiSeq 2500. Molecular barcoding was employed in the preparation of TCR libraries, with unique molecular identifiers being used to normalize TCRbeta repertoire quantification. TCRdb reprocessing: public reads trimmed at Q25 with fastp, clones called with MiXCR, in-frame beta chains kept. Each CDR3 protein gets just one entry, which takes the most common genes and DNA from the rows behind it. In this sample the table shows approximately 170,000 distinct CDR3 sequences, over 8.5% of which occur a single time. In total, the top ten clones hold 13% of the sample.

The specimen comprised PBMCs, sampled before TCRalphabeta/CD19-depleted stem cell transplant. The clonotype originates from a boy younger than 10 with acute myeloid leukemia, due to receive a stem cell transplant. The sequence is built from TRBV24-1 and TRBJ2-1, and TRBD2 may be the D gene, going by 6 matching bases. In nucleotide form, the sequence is TGTGCCACCAGTGATAGGAGGGCCCCCCCCAATGAGCAGTTCTTC. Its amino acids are CATSDRRAPPNEQFF.